One TCR beta chain is described in this entry. Its target is not known. This sample was included in a study of shared clonotypes between healthy human individuals. Germline CDR1 is SGHDT and CDR2 is YYEEEE. This CDR3 has 14 amino acids. Trimming removed 2 bases at V and 8 bases at J, with 14 bases between. As defined, naive CD8 cells were CD45RO-negative and positively selected for CCR7, with terminally differentiated effector memory CD45RA+ cells excluded. The study's findings and limits: Unshared clonotypes carried lower generation probabilities than those common to all four donors. When naive CD4 clonotypes were compared across a handful of donors, about 4.8% were shared.

TCRdb's table, derived via immunoSEQ multiplex PCR, lists solely in-frame clones and lacks some. The profile shows roughly 2,000,000 clones, just over 90% of them singletons. The origin of this receptor is a man aged 18 to 30 in good health. Some clones in this sample may be carry-over from other donors' samples. Specimen: naive CD8+ T cells from PBMCs. V and J are TRBV5-6 and TRBJ2-4, with D possibly being TRBD1 (6 bases). For the CDR3, the DNA is TGTGCCAGCAGCTTACCCACAGGGTTTGACATTCAGTACTTC. Its protein product is CASSLPTGFDIQYF.